The 22 T cell receptor beta chains listed next were all sequenced from one sample in a study of blood T cell repertoires in COVID-19. Profiled with immunoSEQ multiplex PCR; TCRdb holds only in-frame clones, not every one. The profile shows roughly 160,000 clones, 80% of them singletons. The sequenced sample consisted of PBMCs or T cells enriched from blood (not recorded which). Receptor source: an older woman who had recovered from COVID-19.

This clone was counted many times. The V call is TRBV9, the J call TRBJ1-3; 9 bases match TRBD1. Germline V gene sequence: CDR1 SGDLS, CDR2 YYNGEE. The CDR3 contains 17 residues. V lost 3 bases and J lost 2; bases outside the gene matches: 9. The CDR3 coding sequence is TGTGCCAGCAGCGCATCAGGACAGGGGCCCCCTGGAAACACCATATATTTT. Translated, it gives CASSASGQGPPGNTIYF.

The chain uses TRBV2 and TRBJ2-7; 11 bases map to TRBD2. This CDR3 is built from 16 residues. V lost 1 base and J lost 1; bases outside the gene matches: 3. Germline V gene sequence: CDR1 SNHLY, CDR2 FYNNEI. The CDR3 protein is CASSEVASGGSYEQYF. The CDR3 DNA is TGTGCCAGCAGTGAAGTTGCTAGCGGGGGGTCCTACGAGCAGTACTTC.

The chain joins TRBV10-1 to TRBJ2-3; 7 bases are a match to TRBD2. Germline CDR1 WNHNN, CDR2 SYGVQD (reference sequence). The J segment lost 2 bases and the V segment lost 0 bases, leaving 5 bases of the junction unmatched. CDR3 length: 16 amino acids. CDR3: CASSESPAGPTDTQYF. The CDR3 bases are TGCGCCAGCAGTGAGTCCCCAGCGGGGCCCACAGATACGCAGTATTTT.

CDR3 sequence reads: CASSGKRGFDTQYF. The CDR3 DNA is TGTGCCAGCAGCGGAAAGCGGGGGTTTGATACGCAGTATTTT. V gene TRBV9 combines with J gene TRBJ2-3; TRBD2 matches at 8 bases. V lost 3 bases, J lost 6 bases, and 6 bases stayed unmatched. This CDR3 has 14 residues. The germline gives CDR1 SGDLS, CDR2 YYNGEE.

DNA of the CDR3: TGTGCCTGGAGTATTGGCGGGAACACTGAAGCTTTCTTT. Translation: CAWSIGGNTEAFF. The rearrangement links TRBV30 to TRBJ1-1; unclear D gene. Germline CDR1 is GTSNPN and CDR2 is SVGIG (reference sequence). V was clipped by 2 bases and J by 1 base, with 8 bases between them. The CDR3 runs to 13 residues.

The chain uses TRBV10-1 and TRBJ2-1; 8 nucleotides agree with TRBD1. V trimming: 6 bases; J trimming: 9 bases; junction bases outside the gene matches: 7. The length of the CDR3 is 13 residues. Germline V gene sequence: CDR1 WNHNN, CDR2 SYGVQD (reference sequence). The CDR3 DNA reads TGCGCCAGCAGAAAGGACAGGGCGGCTGAGCAGTTCTTC. Translated, it gives CASRKDRAAEQFF.

The rearrangement uses TRBV7-2 and TRBJ1-1; the D gene is possibly TRBD1 (5 bases). V lost 5 bases, J lost 6 bases, and 16 bases lay in between. The germline V gene encodes CDR1 SGHTA and CDR2 FQGNSA. The CDR3 contains 14 residues. The CDR3 protein is CASSPGVRGPEAFF. The CDR3 nucleotides are TGTGCCAGCAGCCCTGGGGTGCGGGGCCCTGAAGCTTTCTTT.

The J gene is TRBJ2-1, the V gene TRBV19; 7 bases are shared with TRBD2. From germline, CDR1 is LNHDA and CDR2 SQIVND (reference sequence). There are 15 residues in the CDR3. J gave up 10 bases and V 5 bases, and 14 bases lay outside the gene matches. The DNA of the CDR3 is TGTGCCAGTAGTCCGGAAGCGGGACGGCCCGGGGAGCAGTTCTTC. Its translation: CASSPEAGRPGEQFF.

In its sample, this clone was seen once. This chain joins TRBV3-1 (or the pseudogene TRBV3-2) and TRBJ2-5; D is possibly TRBD2 (7 bases). Germline assignment: CDR1 LGHDT and CDR2 YNNKEL (reference sequence). V lost 0 bases to trimming and J lost 4 bases, with 15 bases between them. The CDR3 is 16 amino acids. CDR3 in DNA: TGTGCCAGCAGCCAAGACAGCGGGGTGGGGGCAGAGACCCAGTACTTC. Its translation is CASSQDSGVGAETQYF.

This chain links TRBV27 with TRBJ1-4; TRBD1 is a possible D gene (6 bases). The CDR3 totals 17 residues. V lost 2 bases and J lost 8, with 21 bases in between. Germline V gene data show CDR1 as MNHEY and CDR2 as SMNVEV (reference sequence). In DNA form, the CDR3 reads TGTGCCAGCAGTTTACGCGCAGGGGCGACAAGAGCGGAAAAACTGTTTTTT. Amino acids: CASSLRAGATRAEKLFF.

The chain has TRBV11-2 and TRBJ2-1, with D perhaps TRBD2 (7 bases). There are 17 residues in the CDR3. Trimming took 0 bases from V and 2 from J, leaving 14 bases between them. Germline CDR1 SGHAT, CDR2 FQNNGV. For the CDR3, the DNA is TGTGCCAGCAGCTTAGATCTAAGGGGGGGCCCCTACAATGAGCAGTTCTTC. It encodes CASSLDLRGGPYNEQFF. Variable domain in full (rest from reference TRBV11-2 and TRBJ2-1): EAGVAQSPRYKIIEKRQSVAFWCNPISGHATLYWYQQILGQGPKLLIQFQNNGVVDDSQLPKDRFSAERLKGVDSTLKIQPAKLEDSAVYLCASSLDLRGGPYNEQFFGPGTRLTVL.

This CDR3 reads CASSPAGEEDTQYF. The CDR3, as DNA: TGTGCCAGCTCACCTGCGGGGGAGGAAGATACGCAGTATTTT. This chain joins TRBV18 and TRBJ2-3; 7 bases align to TRBD2. The CDR3 consists of 14 residues. From germline, CDR1 is KGHSH and CDR2 LQKENI. The trim removed 3 bases at V and 5 bases at J, leaving 5 bases unmatched. The full variable domain, rest sourced from reference TRBV18 and TRBJ2-3, is NAGVMQNPRHLVRRRGQEARLRCSPMKGHSHVYWYRQLPEEGLKFMVYLQKENIIDESGMPKERFSAEFPKEGPSILRIQQVVRGDSAAYFCASSPAGEEDTQYFGPGTRLTVL.

This chain joins TRBV12-5 and TRBJ1-2, with D hard to call. The CDR3 length is 14 residues. The germline V and J ends were trimmed by 0 bases and 4 bases, with 9 bases remaining between them. The germline V gene encodes CDR1 LGHNT and CDR2 FRNRAP. The CDR3 bases are TGTGCTAGTGGTTTGGTACCTCAGCGCTATGGCTACACCTTC. Translation gives CASGLVPQRYGYTF.

The chain links TRBV18 to TRBJ2-7; 8 nucleotides agree with TRBD1. The J segment lost 6 bases and the V segment lost 3 bases, leaving 10 bases of the junction unmatched. Per the germline V gene, CDR1 is KGHSH and CDR2 is LQKENI. The CDR3 sequence is 15 residues long. The CDR3 sequence is CASSPRSDRAREQYF. The CDR3 region has the DNA TGTGCCAGCTCACCCCGATCGGACAGGGCTCGCGAGCAGTACTTC.

The genes are TRBV29-1 and TRBJ1-2; maybe TRBD1 (6 bases). Germline CDR1 is SQVTM and CDR2 is ANQGSEA. The V gene lost 4 bases and the J gene lost 6 bases, with 21 bases spanning the gap. This CDR3 region has 15 residues. DNA of the CDR3: TGCAGCGTTGGGGGATTACAGGGACGAACCGATGGCTACACCTTC. As protein: CSVGGLQGRTDGYTF.

J is TRBJ2-7 and V is TRBV11-2; the D gene is possibly TRBD1 (5 bases). V lost 3 bases and J lost 4, with 13 bases in between. The germline V gene has CDR1 SGHAT and CDR2 FQNNGV. The CDR3 is made up of 14 amino acids. The CDR3, as DNA: TGTGCCAGCAGCTTGGGTGGGCGGACATACGAGCAGTACTTC. Its protein is CASSLGGRTYEQYF.

This clone was counted between two and nine times. The chain is built from TRBV5-8 and TRBJ2-5, with no clear D. Germline V gene lookup returns CDR1 SGHTS and CDR2 YDEGEE. The CDR3 consists of 12 residues. Deletions cut 0 bases from V and 8 bases from J, with 8 bases between. The CDR3 DNA follows: TGTGCCAGCAGCTTGGCGGGTGTAACCCAGTACTTC. Its translation is CASSLAGVTQYF.

The gene calls are TRBV11-2 and TRBJ2-1; TRBD1 matches 8 bases. Trimming removed 0 bases from V and 6 bases from J; junction bases left unmatched: 13. There are 18 residues in the CDR3. Germline V gives CDR1 SGHAT, CDR2 FQNNGV. In DNA form, the CDR3 reads TGTGCCAGCAGCTTAGAGTTGTTCCAGCAGGGGGCGGGCAATGAGCAGTTCTTC. It translates to CASSLELFQQGAGNEQFF.

CDR3 sequence: CASSEVAGGIDYTF. CDR3 bases: TGTGCCAGCAGTGAAGTGGCAGGGGGCATAGACTACACCTTC. V usage is TRBV6-1 and J usage is TRBJ1-2; 8 nucleotides align to TRBD1. V was clipped by 1 base and J by 10 bases; unmatched bases: 8. The CDR3 length is 14 residues. CDR1 and CDR2 (germline): MNHNS, SASEGT.

The chain links TRBV30 to TRBJ2-7; tentative D call: TRBD1 (6 bases). The CDR3 sequence is 14 residues long. V lost 4 bases, J lost 2 bases, and 15 bases lay in between. The germline CDR1 and CDR2 sequences are GTSNPN and SVGIG (reference sequence). The CDR3 DNA reads TGTGCCTGGAATATACAGGGTGTCGCCTACGAGCAGTACTTC. It encodes CAWNIQGVAYEQYF.

The rearrangement links TRBV5-1 to TRBJ2-7; the match to TRBD2 covers 9 bases. The CDR3 runs 15 residues. CDR1 and CDR2 (germline): SGHRS, YFSETQ. The V segment lost 4 bases and the J segment 0 bases; nucleotides outside the gene matches: 5. CDR3 loop: CASSGAGGNSYEQYF. The CDR3, as DNA: TGCGCCAGCAGCGGAGCGGGGGGCAACTCCTACGAGCAGTACTTC.

The chain uses TRBV11-2 and TRBJ2-1, with TRBD2 matching over 11 bases. This CDR3 contains 18 residues. Unmatched junction bases numbered 12, after V lost 2 bases and J lost 6 bases. CDR1 and CDR2 (germline): SGHAT, FQNNGV. CDR3 DNA: TGTGCCAGCAGCTTAAGACTAGCGGGGAGGGCTACCCTCAATGAGCAGTTCTTC. Protein product: CASSLRLAGRATLNEQFF.